Detailed here is one TCR beta chain. Its antigen is still unknown. The Oncomine TCR Beta short-read assay was applied to DNA of cultured CD4+ T cells. One entry per CDR3 protein results from TCRdb running MiXCR on the PCR reads. The sample comprises approximately 8,200 distinct CDR3 sequences, roughly 60% of which are singletons, and around 25% rests with the top ten. The treatment was: approximately 10-day PBMC culture with coronavirus spike peptide pools or control peptides (ViraFEST assay). The data were taken from a study of vaccination and CD4 T cells after COVID-19. CDR3 length equals 13 residues. V was pared by 3 bases and J by 2 bases, with 10 bases between. CDR1 is DFQATT, CDR2 SNEGSKA, per germline (reference sequence).

The clonotype comes from a human donor who had recovered from COVID-19. Material: CD4+ T cells from blood, cultured in vitro. V usage is TRBV20-1 and J usage is TRBJ1-2; the D gene is possibly TRBD1 (6 bases). CDR3 nucleotides: TGCAGTGCTAGCGGGACACCGAACTATGGCTACACCTTC. Translated, it gives CSASGTPNYGYTF.